This is a list of T cell receptor beta chains from one sample in a study of STAT5B mutations in CD4+ large granular lymphocyte leukemia. Assay used: immunoSEQ multiplex PCR; TCRdb lists only in-frame clones, some missing. The profile shows about 33,000 clones, around 76% of them singletons. Sequencing used CD4+ T cells from blood buffy coats. The receptor source for this set is a human donor in good health. The CDR3 runs from the conserved cysteine through the conserved F or W. The D gene is left open where the match is weak. Size tells how often a clone was seen (once, few, many) or the class of an expanded clone, and some rows leave it out.

CASSRRLAGNPDTQYF,TGCGCCAGCAGCCGCCGACTAGCCGGGAACCCAGATACGCAGTATTTT,TRBV4-3,TRBD2,once,TRBJ2-3
CASTVERENTEAFF,TGTGCCAGCACCGTGGAACGGGAGAACACTGAAGCTTTCTTT,TRBV11-3,.,.,TRBJ1-1
CASRMGLAGVEQFF,TGTGCCAGTAGGATGGGACTAGCGGGAGTAGAGCAGTTCTTC,TRBV19,TRBD2,.,TRBJ2-1
CAISSGNTDTQYF,TGTGCCATCAGTTCAGGGAACACAGATACGCAGTATTTT,TRBV10-3,.,few,TRBJ2-3
CASREGTATHYEQYF,TGTGCCAGCAGGGAGGGGACCGCAACCCACTACGAGCAGTACTTC,TRBV13,.,.,TRBJ2-7
CASSESGVVNTEAFF,TGCGCCAGCAGTGAGTCGGGGGTGGTGAACACTGAAGCTTTCTTT,TRBV10-2,.,few,TRBJ1-1
CASSPRQGAGDGYTF,TGTGCCAGCAGCCCCCGACAGGGGGCAGGTGATGGCTACACCTTC,TRBV7-9,TRBD1,.,TRBJ1-2
CASSLGDRNQPQHF,TGTGCCAGCAGCTTGGGAGACAGAAATCAGCCCCAGCATTTT,TRBV5-6,.,.,TRBJ1-5
CASSLFKWDRGHPNYGYTF,TGTGCCAGCAGTTTATTTAAGTGGGACAGGGGTCACCCTAACTATGGCTACACCTTC,TRBV28,TRBD1,.,TRBJ1-2
CASSFRGFGTGELFF,TGTGCCAGCAGCTTCAGGGGTTTCGGCACCGGGGAGCTGTTTTTT,TRBV7-7,.,.,TRBJ2-2
CASRPLAGAYEQYF,TGTGCCAGCAGGCCTCTAGCGGGGGCCTACGAGCAGTACTTC,TRBV11-3,TRBD2,.,TRBJ2-7
CASSKVGKGGKELAPTYEQYF,TGTGCCAGCAGCAAAGTTGGCAAAGGGGGCAAAGAACTAGCTCCCACCTACGAGCAGTACTTC,TRBV21-1,.,.,TRBJ2-7
CASSPFDEQFF,TGTGCCAGCAGCCCCTTCGATGAGCAGTTCTTC,TRBV7-9,.,.,TRBJ2-1
CATSRGPYDEAFF,TGTGCCACCAGCAGGGGCCCGTACGATGAAGCTTTCTTT,TRBV15,.,once,TRBJ1-1
CASSVDTSNTGELFF,TGTGCCAGCAGCGTAGACACCTCGAACACCGGGGAGCTGTTTTTT,TRBV9,.,.,TRBJ2-2
CASSGSENSYEQYF,TGTGCCAGCAGCGGCTCTGAAAACTCCTACGAGCAGTACTTC,TRBV11-3,.,.,TRBJ2-7
CASSVSRTRGTQYF,TGTGCCAGCAGTGTCTCACGGACCCGGGGGACCCAGTACTTC,TRBV2,.,.,TRBJ2-5
CATSRGPSYGYTF,TGTGCCACCAGCCGGGGGCCGAGCTATGGCTACACCTTC,TRBV2,.,.,TRBJ1-2
CASSQDPGVRGNTIYF,TGTGCCAGCAGCCAAGATCCCGGGGTTCGTGGAAACACCATATATTTT,TRBV4-2,.,.,TRBJ1-3
CASSLQGSGSPEAFF,TGTGCCAGCAGCTTACAGGGGTCGGGGTCGCCAGAAGCTTTCTTT,TRBV5-4,TRBD1,.,TRBJ1-1
CASSDPRQGDGYTF,TGCGCCAGCAGTGACCCTCGACAGGGGGATGGCTACACCTTC,TRBV10-1,TRBD1,.,TRBJ1-2
CASSLRLSSGFHEQYF,TGTGCCAGCAGTTTAAGGCTTTCTAGCGGGTTTCACGAGCAGTACTTC,TRBV27,TRBD2,once,TRBJ2-7
CASSSAGTGEAFF,TGTGCCAGCTCATCGGCCGGGACAGGGGAAGCTTTCTTT,TRBV18,TRBD1,.,TRBJ1-1
CASQRSGYGYTF,TGTGCCAGCCAAAGATCCGGCTATGGCTACACCTTC,TRBV9,.,.,TRBJ1-2
CASSPTGGGVETQYF,TGTGCCAGCAGCCCTACGGGCGGAGGGGTGGAGACCCAGTACTTC,TRBV5-4,.,.,TRBJ2-5
CAITAPGLAGAPNLDTQYF,TGTGCCATCACCGCACCGGGACTAGCGGGAGCTCCGAACCTCGATACGCAGTATTTT,TRBV10-3,TRBD2,.,TRBJ2-3
CASSLYGTGVSPNSPLHF,TGTGCCAGCAGCCTTTACGGGACAGGGGTTTCACCGAATTCACCCCTCCACTTT,TRBV28,TRBD1,few,TRBJ1-6
CARSLAVSRSPSFPPSSYEQYF,TGTGCCAGAAGCTTAGCGGTTTCCCGATCCCCGTCGTTTCCCCCGTCTTCCTACGAGCAGTACTTC,TRBV7-5,.,.,TRBJ2-7
CASKGQFTGELFF,TGTGCCAGCAAGGGACAATTCACCGGGGAGCTGTTTTTT,TRBV6-5,.,.,TRBJ2-2
CASSEGMQETQYF,TGTGCCAGCAGTGAAGGGATGCAAGAGACCCAGTACTTC,TRBV2,.,.,TRBJ2-5
CASSSKGLAGAPGTDTQYF,TGTGCCAGCAGCTCAAAGGGGCTAGCGGGAGCCCCTGGCACAGATACGCAGTATTTT,TRBV5-4,TRBD2,.,TRBJ2-3
CASSGSRDAKNIQYF,TGTGCCAGCAGTGGATCCCGGGACGCGAAAAACATTCAGTACTTC,TRBV6-5,.,.,TRBJ2-4
CASSLAGPPNSPLHF,TGTGCCAGCAGCTTAGCGGGACCTCCGAATTCACCCCTCCACTTT,TRBV7-2,.,few,TRBJ1-6
CAWSVGFQNTEAFF,TGTGCCTGGAGTGTGGGTTTCCAGAACACTGAAGCTTTCTTT,TRBV30,.,.,TRBJ1-1
CASSSIGLSAGELFF,TGTGCCAGCAGCTCAATAGGGTTGTCGGCCGGGGAGCTGTTTTTT,TRBV11-3,.,few,TRBJ2-2
CASSSPRQNLYQETQYF,TGTGCCAGCAGTTCTCCGCGACAGAACCTGTACCAAGAGACCCAGTACTTC,TRBV28,.,.,TRBJ2-5
CASSLVDSGNTIYF,TGTGCCAGCAGCTTAGTGGACTCTGGAAACACCATATATTTT,TRBV11-2,.,.,TRBJ1-3
CASNFLPQQGANYGYTF,TGTGCCAGCAATTTCCTCCCGCAACAGGGGGCTAACTATGGCTACACCTTC,TRBV11-3,TRBD1,.,TRBJ1-2
CASSHGTVGGIEAFF,TGCGCCAGCAGCCATGGGACGGTGGGGGGGATAGAAGCTTTCTTT,TRBV5-1,.,.,TRBJ1-1
CASSLGTSGGYTGELFF,TGCGCCAGCAGCTTGGGGACTAGCGGGGGATACACCGGGGAGCTGTTTTTT,TRBV5-1,TRBD2,.,TRBJ2-2
CASSKNRGSYEQYF,TGTGCCAGCAGCAAAAACAGGGGTTCCTACGAGCAGTACTTC,TRBV21-1,.,.,TRBJ2-7
CASSRGLAAGQETQYF,TGTGCCAGCAGCAGAGGACTAGCGGCCGGTCAAGAGACCCAGTACTTC,TRBV21-1,.,.,TRBJ2-5
CASSPDGDEKLFF,TGTGCCAGCTCACCAGACGGGGACGAAAAACTGTTTTTT,TRBV18,.,.,TRBJ1-4
CASSSGTDYEQYF,TGTGCCAGCAGTTCCGGGACAGACTACGAGCAGTACTTC,TRBV6-5,TRBD1,.,TRBJ2-7
CASSLARGGSTEQYF,TGTGCCAGCAGCTTAGCGCGGGGGGGATCTACGGAGCAGTACTTC,TRBV11-3,TRBD2,.,TRBJ2-7
CASREQGTAAFF,TGTGCCAGCAGGGAACAGGGGACGGCGGCTTTCTTT,TRBV6-5,TRBD1,few,TRBJ1-1
CASSVEITGVGQYF,TGTGCCAGCAGTGTAGAAATAACAGGGGTGGGGCAGTACTTC,TRBV2,TRBD1,.,TRBJ2-7
CASSLDRQGGGYTF,TGTGCCAGCAGCTTGGACCGACAGGGTGGGGGCTACACCTTC,TRBV5-4,TRBD1,.,TRBJ1-2
CASSLTSGGAGDTQYF,TGTGCCAGCAGCTTAACTAGCGGGGGGGCCGGGGATACGCAGTATTTT,TRBV7-9,TRBD2,.,TRBJ2-3
CASSLPGLAASSYEQYF,TGTGCCAGCAGCCTACCGGGACTAGCGGCGAGCTCCTACGAGCAGTACTTC,TRBV5-4,TRBD2,.,TRBJ2-7
CASMVSGTGAASCHF,TGTGCCAGCATGGTCTCCGGGACAGGGGCCGCTTCGTGTCATTTT,TRBV28,TRBD1,.,TRBJ1-5
CASSEGQGAIHGYTF,TGTGCCAGCAGTGAGGGGCAGGGGGCAATCCATGGCTACACCTTC,TRBV2,TRBD1,.,TRBJ1-2
CASSQGRSGRETQYF,TGTGCCAGCAGCCAAGGCCGTAGCGGAAGAGAGACCCAGTACTTC,TRBV4-2,.,.,TRBJ2-5
CASSLARITNTEAFF,TGTGCCAGCAGCTTGGCCAGAATAACGAACACTGAAGCTTTCTTT,TRBV5-4,.,.,TRBJ1-1
CASSGTGVGEQFF,TGTGCCAGCAGTGGGACGGGTGTGGGAGAGCAGTTCTTC,TRBV6-4,.,.,TRBJ2-1
CASSPPQGRSYEQYF,TGTGCCAGCTCACCACCTCAGGGGCGTTCCTACGAGCAGTACTTC,TRBV18,.,.,TRBJ2-7
CASSPGLAGASYNEQFF,TGTGCCAGTAGTCCTGGACTAGCGGGAGCATCCTACAATGAGCAGTTCTTC,TRBV19,TRBD2,.,TRBJ2-1
CASSILGDRAVEQYF,TGTGCCAGTAGTATTTTGGGGGACAGGGCCGTCGAGCAGTACTTC,TRBV19,TRBD1,.,TRBJ2-7
CASSLGGFSTDTQYF,TGCGCCAGCAGCTTGGGGGGATTTAGCACAGATACGCAGTATTTT,TRBV5-1,.,.,TRBJ2-3